This TCR beta chain was found in a study of T cells in Graves' hyperthyroidism and ophthalmopathy. Overall study findings and caveats: Peripheral blood also featured most of the thyroid clonotypes expanded above 0.001.

CDR3 size: 18 residues. CDR1 and CDR2 from the germline V gene are LNHDA and SQIVND (reference sequence). Trimming left V 6 bases short and J 2 bases short, with 24 bases between. TCR beta CDR3 sequences were amplified from RNA transcripts. HTBI primers were the set used in a first-round RT-PCR of the TCR CDR3. TCRdb independently ran MiXCR on the multiplex PCR reads; one entry per CDR3 protein. Of over 350,000 distinct CDR3 sequences in the sample, over 12% were seen once. Fresh peripheral blood, 7.5 to 10 ml of it, supplied the PBMCs. Comments on this clonotype: Antigen: not known.

The clonotype comes from a man aged 45 to 65 with Graves' ophthalmopathy. Sequencing was performed on blood. The chain is built from TRBV19 and TRBJ2-3, with D unresolved. The CDR3 sequence is CASSDGRVRKGLTDTQYF. CDR3 DNA: TGTGCCAGTAGCGATGGTCGGGTCCGGAAGGGCCTCACAGATACGCAGTATTTT.